This TCR beta chain was retrieved from a study of blood T cells in healthy people across ages. This clonotype has more than one count but fewer than ten. The authors ran a second PCR of 7 to 11 cycles using a sample-barcoded 5' primer and a J-beta primer mix. There were at least 2.5 million CDR3-containing paired-end reads obtained from each sample. TCRdb independently ran MiXCR on the 5' RACE reads; one entry per CDR3 protein. This sample has around 800,000 distinct CDR3 sequences, with 60% to 80% found just once. The CDR3 sequence is 14 residues long. The ends were cut back, 8 bases at V and 5 bases at J, with 19 bases in the middle. The donors, all healthy, were Caucasians living in Russia, aged about 6 to 95.

Sequences were obtained from blood. This TCR came from a man younger than 45 in good health. The chain links TRBV12-3 or TRBV12-4 to TRBJ2-7; D possibly corresponds to TRBD2 (6 bases). The CDR3 spells CASGFWGVANEQYF. In DNA form, the CDR3 reads TGTGCCAGCGGATTTTGGGGGGTTGCCAACGAGCAGTACTTC.